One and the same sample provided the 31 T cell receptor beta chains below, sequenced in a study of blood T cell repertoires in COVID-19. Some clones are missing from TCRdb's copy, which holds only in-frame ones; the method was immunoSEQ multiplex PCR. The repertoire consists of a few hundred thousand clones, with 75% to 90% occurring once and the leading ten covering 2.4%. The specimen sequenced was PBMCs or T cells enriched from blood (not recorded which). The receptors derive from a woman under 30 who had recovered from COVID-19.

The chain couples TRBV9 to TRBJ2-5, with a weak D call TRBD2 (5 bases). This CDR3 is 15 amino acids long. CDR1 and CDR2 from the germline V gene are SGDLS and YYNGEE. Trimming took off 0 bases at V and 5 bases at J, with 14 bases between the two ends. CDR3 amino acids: CASSVGALSGETQYF. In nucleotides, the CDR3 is TGTGCCAGCAGCGTAGGGGCCCTTTCGGGGGAGACCCAGTACTTC.

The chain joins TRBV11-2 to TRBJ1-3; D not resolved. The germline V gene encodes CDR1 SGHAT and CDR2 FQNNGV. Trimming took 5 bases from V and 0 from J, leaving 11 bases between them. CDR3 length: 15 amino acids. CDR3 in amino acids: CASSPTTGSGNTIYF. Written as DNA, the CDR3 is TGTGCCAGCAGCCCGACAACCGGCTCTGGAAACACCATATATTTT.

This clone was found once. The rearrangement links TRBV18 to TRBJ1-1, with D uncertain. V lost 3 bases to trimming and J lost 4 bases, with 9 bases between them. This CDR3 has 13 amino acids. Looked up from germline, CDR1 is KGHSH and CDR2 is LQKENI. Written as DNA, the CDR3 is TGTGCCAGCTCACCGGAGGGTCGCACTGAAGCTTTCTTT. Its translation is CASSPEGRTEAFF.

As DNA, the CDR3 is TGTGCCAGCAGCCTACCGACCGGGAACTATGGCTACACCTTC. This encodes CASSLPTGNYGYTF. The rearrangement joins TRBV11-2 to TRBJ1-2, with D uncertain. The CDR3 spans 14 residues. Germline V gives CDR1 SGHAT, CDR2 FQNNGV. V was clipped by 5 bases and J by 2 bases, with 12 bases between them.

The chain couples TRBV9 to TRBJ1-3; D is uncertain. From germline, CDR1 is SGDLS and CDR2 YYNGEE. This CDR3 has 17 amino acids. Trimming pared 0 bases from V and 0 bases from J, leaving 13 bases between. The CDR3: CASSVGPSSSSGNTIYF. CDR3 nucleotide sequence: TGTGCCAGCAGCGTAGGCCCATCAAGTAGCTCTGGAAACACCATATATTTT.

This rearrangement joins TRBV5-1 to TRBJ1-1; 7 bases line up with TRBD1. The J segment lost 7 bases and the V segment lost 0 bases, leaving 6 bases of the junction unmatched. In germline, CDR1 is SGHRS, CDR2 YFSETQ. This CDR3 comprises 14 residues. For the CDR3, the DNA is TGCGCCAGCAGCTTGGTGGACAGGTCGTTTGAAGCTTTCTTT. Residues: CASSLVDRSFEAFF.

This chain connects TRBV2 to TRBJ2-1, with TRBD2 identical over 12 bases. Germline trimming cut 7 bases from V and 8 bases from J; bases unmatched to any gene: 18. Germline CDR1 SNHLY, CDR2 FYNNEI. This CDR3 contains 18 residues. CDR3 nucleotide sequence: TGTGCCAGCATTTGGGCTAGCGGGGGGGAAACTCCGCATGATGAGCAGTTCTTC. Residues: CASIWASGGETPHDEQFF.

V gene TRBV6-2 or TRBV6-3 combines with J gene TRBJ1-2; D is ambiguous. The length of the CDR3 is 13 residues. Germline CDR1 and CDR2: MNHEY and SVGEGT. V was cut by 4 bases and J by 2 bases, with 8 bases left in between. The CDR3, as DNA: TGTGCCAGCAGTTTTTCAATCAACTATGGCTACACCTTC. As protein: CASSFSINYGYTF.

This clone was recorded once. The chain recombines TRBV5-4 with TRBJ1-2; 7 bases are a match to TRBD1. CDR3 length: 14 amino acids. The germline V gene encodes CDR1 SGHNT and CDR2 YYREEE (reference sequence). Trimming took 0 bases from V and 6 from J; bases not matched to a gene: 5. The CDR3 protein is CASSLETGSNGYTF. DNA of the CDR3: TGTGCCAGCAGCTTGGAGACAGGGAGTAATGGCTACACCTTC.

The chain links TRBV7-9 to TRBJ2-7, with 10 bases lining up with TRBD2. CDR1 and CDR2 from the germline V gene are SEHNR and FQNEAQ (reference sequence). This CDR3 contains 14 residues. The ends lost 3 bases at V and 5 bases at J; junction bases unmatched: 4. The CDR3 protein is CASSFAGTSDEQYF. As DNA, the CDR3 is TGTGCCAGCAGCTTCGCCGGGACTAGCGACGAGCAGTACTTC.

CDR3 coding DNA: TGTGCCAGCAGCCTCCCCGACAGTAAAGAAGCTGAAGCTTTCTTT. This translates into CASSLPDSKEAEAFF. V gene TRBV14 combines with J gene TRBJ1-1; the D gene is possibly TRBD1 (5 bases). Trimming took 4 bases from V and 6 from J, leaving 18 bases between them. Germline loops: CDR1 SGHDN, CDR2 FVKESK. CDR3 length: 15 residues.

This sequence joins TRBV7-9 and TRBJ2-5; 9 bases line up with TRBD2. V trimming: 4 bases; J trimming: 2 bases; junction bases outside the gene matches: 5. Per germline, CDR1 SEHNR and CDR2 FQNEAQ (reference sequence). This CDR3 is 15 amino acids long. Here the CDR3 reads CASSWFAGGQETQYF. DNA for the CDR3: TGTGCCAGCAGCTGGTTTGCGGGGGGGCAAGAGACCCAGTACTTC.

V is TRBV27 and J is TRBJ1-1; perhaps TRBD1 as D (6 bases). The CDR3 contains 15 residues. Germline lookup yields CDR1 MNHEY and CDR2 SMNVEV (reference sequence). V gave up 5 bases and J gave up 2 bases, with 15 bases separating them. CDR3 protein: CASSPIRGLNTEAFF. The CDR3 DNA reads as TGTGCCAGCAGTCCAATCAGGGGTTTAAACACTGAAGCTTTCTTT.

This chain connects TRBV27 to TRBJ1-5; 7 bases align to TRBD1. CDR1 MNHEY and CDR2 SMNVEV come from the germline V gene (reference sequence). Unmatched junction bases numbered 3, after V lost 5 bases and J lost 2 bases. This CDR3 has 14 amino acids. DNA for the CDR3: TGTGCCAGCAGTCTACAGGGGCGCAATCAGCCCCAGCATTTT. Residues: CASSLQGRNQPQHF.

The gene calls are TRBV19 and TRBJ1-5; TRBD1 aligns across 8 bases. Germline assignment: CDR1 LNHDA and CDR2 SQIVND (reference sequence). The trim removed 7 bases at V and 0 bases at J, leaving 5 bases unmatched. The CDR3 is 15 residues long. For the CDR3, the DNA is TGTGCCAGTACTCCGACAGGGGTTAGCAATCAGCCCCAGCATTTT. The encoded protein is CASTPTGVSNQPQHF.

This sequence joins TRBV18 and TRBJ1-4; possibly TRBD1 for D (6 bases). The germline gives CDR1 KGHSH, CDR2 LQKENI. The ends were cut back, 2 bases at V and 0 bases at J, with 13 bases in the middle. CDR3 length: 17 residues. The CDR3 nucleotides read TGTGCCAGCTCACCAGTGAGTAGGGGGTCAACTAATGAAAAACTGTTTTTT. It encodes CASSPVSRGSTNEKLFF.

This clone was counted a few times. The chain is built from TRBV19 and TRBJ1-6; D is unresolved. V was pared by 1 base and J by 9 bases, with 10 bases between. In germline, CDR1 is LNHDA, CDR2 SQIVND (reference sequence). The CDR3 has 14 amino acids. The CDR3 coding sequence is TGTGCCAGTAGTATAGGTGGAGGGCGTTCACCCCTCCACTTT. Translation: CASSIGGGRSPLHF.

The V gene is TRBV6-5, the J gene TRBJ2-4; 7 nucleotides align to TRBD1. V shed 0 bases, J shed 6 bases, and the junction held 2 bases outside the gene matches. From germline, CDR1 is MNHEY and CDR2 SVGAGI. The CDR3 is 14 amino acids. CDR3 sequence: CASSYSGQPNIQYF. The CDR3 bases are TGTGCCAGCAGTTACTCGGGACAGCCAAACATTCAGTACTTC.

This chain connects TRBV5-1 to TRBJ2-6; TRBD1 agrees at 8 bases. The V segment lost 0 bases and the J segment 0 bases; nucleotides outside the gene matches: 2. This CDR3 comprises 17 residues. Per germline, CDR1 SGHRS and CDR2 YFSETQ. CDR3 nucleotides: TGCGCCAGCAGCTTGGTGGGGACAGGCTCTGGGGCCAACGTCCTGACTTTC. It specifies CASSLVGTGSGANVLTF. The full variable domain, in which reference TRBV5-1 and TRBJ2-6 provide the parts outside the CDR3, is KAGVTQTPRYLIKTRGQQVTLSCSPISGHRSVSWYQQTPGQGLQFLFEYFSETQRNKGNFPGRFSGRQFSNSRSEMNVSTLELGDSALYLCASSLVGTGSGANVLTFGAGSRLTVL.

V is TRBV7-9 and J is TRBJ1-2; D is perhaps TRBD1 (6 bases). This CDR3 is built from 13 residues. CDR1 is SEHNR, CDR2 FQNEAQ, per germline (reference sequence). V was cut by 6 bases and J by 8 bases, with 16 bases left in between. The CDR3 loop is CASSLGGLRGYTF. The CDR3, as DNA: TGTGCCAGCAGTTTGGGGGGGCTTCGAGGCTACACCTTC. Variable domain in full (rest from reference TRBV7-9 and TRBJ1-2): DTGVSQNPRHKITKRGQNVTFRCDPISEHNRLYWYRQTLGQGPEFLTYFQNEAQLEKSRLLSDRFSAERPKGSFSTLEIQRTEQGDSAMYLCASSLGGLRGYTFGSGTRLTVV.

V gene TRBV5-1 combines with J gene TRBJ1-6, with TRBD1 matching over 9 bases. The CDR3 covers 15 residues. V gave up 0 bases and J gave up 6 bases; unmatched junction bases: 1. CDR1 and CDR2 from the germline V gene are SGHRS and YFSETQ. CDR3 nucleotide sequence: TGCGCCAGCAGCTTGGGGGACAGGGTTAATTCACCCCTCCACTTT. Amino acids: CASSLGDRVNSPLHF.

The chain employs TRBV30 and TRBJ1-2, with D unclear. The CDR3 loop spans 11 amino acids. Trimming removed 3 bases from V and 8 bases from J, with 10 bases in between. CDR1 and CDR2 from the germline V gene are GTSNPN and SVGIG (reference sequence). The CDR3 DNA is TGTGCCTGGAGGCCAGGCGCGGGCTACACCTTC. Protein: CAWRPGAGYTF.

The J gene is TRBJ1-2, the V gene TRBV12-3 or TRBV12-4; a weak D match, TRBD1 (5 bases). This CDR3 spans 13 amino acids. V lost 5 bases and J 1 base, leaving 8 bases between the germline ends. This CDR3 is CASSPQVNYGYTF. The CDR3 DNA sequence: TGTGCCAGCAGTCCACAGGTTAACTATGGCTACACCTTC.

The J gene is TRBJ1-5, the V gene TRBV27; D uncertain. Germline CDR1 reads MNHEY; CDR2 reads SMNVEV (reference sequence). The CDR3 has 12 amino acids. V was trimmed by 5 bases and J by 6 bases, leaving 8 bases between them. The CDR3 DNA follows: TGTGCCAGCAGTGAAGTCGGTCAGCCCCAGCATTTT. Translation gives CASSEVGQPQHF.

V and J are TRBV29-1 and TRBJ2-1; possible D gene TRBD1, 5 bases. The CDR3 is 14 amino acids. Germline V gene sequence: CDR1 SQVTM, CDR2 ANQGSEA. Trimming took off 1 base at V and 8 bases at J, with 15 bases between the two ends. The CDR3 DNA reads TGCAGCGTTGAAGGCAGACAGAAAGTGGATGAGCAGTTCTTC. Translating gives CSVEGRQKVDEQFF.

The CDR3 sequence is CASSIQGYEQYF. The CDR3 coding sequence is TGTGCCAGTAGTATACAGGGATACGAGCAGTACTTC. The V and J genes are TRBV19 and TRBJ2-7, with a possible D match to TRBD1 (5 bases). The CDR3 consists of 12 residues. Trimming took 2 bases from V and 4 from J, leaving 6 bases between them. Germline CDR1 and CDR2: LNHDA and SQIVND (reference sequence).

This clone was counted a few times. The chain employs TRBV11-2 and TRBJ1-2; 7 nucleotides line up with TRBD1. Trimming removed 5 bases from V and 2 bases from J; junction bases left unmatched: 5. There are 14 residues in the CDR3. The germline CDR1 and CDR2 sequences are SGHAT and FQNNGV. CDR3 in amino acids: CASSPDRRNYGYTF. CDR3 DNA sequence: TGTGCCAGCAGCCCGGACAGGAGAAACTATGGCTACACCTTC.

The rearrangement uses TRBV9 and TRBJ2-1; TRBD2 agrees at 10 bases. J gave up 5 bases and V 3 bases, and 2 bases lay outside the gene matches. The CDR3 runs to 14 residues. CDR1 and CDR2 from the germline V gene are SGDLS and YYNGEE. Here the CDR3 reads CASSAGTSDNEQFF. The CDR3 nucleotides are TGTGCCAGCAGCGCCGGGACTAGCGACAATGAGCAGTTCTTC. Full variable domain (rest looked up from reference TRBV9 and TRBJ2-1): DSGVTQTPKHLITATGQRVTLRCSPRSGDLSVYWYQQSLDQGLQFLIQYYNGEERAKGNILERFSAQQFPDLHSELNLSSLELGDSALYFCASSAGTSDNEQFFGPGTRLTVL.

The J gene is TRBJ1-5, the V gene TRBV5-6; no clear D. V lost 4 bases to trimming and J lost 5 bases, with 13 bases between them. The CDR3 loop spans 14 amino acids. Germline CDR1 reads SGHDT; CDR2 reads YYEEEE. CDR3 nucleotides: TGTGCCAGCAGCGCCGGATGGGGAGATCAGCCCCAGCATTTT. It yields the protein CASSAGWGDQPQHF. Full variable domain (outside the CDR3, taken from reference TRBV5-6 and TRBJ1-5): DAGVTQSPTHLIKTRGQQVTLRCSPKSGHDTVSWYQQALGQGPQFIFQYYEEEERQRGNFPDRFSGHQFPNYSSELNVNALLLGDSALYLCASSAGWGDQPQHFGDGTRLSIL.

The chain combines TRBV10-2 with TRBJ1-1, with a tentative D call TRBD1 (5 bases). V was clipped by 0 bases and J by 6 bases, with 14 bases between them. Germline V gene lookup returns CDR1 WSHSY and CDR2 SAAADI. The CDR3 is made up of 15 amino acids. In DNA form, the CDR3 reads TGCGCCAGCAGTGAGTCGACGGGGACTGTTTCTGAAGCTTTCTTT. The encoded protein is CASSESTGTVSEAFF.

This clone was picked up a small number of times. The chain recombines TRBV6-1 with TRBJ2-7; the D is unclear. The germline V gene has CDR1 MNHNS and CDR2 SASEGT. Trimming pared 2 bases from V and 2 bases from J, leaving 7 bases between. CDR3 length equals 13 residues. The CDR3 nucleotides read TGTGCCAGCAGTGAAAACGGTGCCTACGAGCAGTACTTC. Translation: CASSENGAYEQYF.